These T cell receptor beta chains were read from a single sample in a study of blood T cells in healthy people across ages. TCRdb re-called the 5' RACE reads with MiXCR, one entry per CDR3 protein. The table shows 800,000 or so distinct CDR3 sequences, with more than 20% occurring only once. The same specimen was also included in a second study, on T cells of mothers and their children.

The sample taken for sequencing was blood. The receptors here all came from a boy between 5 and 17 years old in good health. CDR3s include the opening cysteine and the closing phenylalanine or tryptophan. D genes are given only for firm matches. Expanded clones are given a class, and other clones once, few, many or no size at all.

>TRBJ2-2|-|TRBV29-1|few
CSVIRDLNTGELFF
TGCAGCGTCATCCGGGACCTCAACACCGGGGAGCTGTTTTTT
>TRBJ1-4|-|TRBV10-3|-
CAISQPGTANEKLFF
TGTGCCATCAGTCAGCCGGGGACGGCTAATGAAAAACTGTTTTTT
>TRBJ2-1|TRBD2|TRBV7-9|-
CASSLSASGGNNEQFF
TGTGCCAGCAGCTTATCGGCTAGCGGGGGGAACAATGAGCAGTTCTTC
>TRBJ2-3|-|TRBV4-1|few
CASSQDGGVEDTQYF
TGCGCCAGCAGCCAAGATGGCGGGGTAGAAGATACGCAGTATTTT
>TRBJ2-7|TRBD1|TRBV6-1|many
CASSLRTGGMDEQYF
TGTGCCAGCAGCCTAAGGACAGGGGGCATGGACGAGCAGTACTTC
>TRBJ2-5|-|TRBV29-1|-
CSVEDFGSGSVWETQYF
TGCAGCGTTGAAGATTTTGGGTCGGGATCGGTTTGGGAGACCCAGTACTTC
>TRBJ2-7|TRBD2|TRBV3-1|-
CASSPLPGGTYEQYF
TGTGCCAGCAGCCCCCTGCCGGGGGGAACCTACGAGCAGTACTTC
>TRBJ1-4|-|TRBV28|few
CASSSGQWPEKLFF
TGTGCCAGCAGCAGTGGACAGTGGCCTGAAAAACTGTTTTTT
>TRBJ2-2|-|TRBV29-1|few
CSVPRVSGELFF
TGCAGCGTCCCACGGGTATCCGGGGAGCTGTTTTTT
>TRBJ1-4|-|TRBV4-3|few
CASSQDSPPRGGEKLFF
TGCGCCAGCAGCCAAGATTCTCCGCCTCGTGGTGGTGAAAAACTGTTTTTT
>TRBJ2-5|-|TRBV4-3|-
CASSQDRRGPGETQYF
TGCGCCAGCAGCCAAGATCGGCGGGGGCCTGGGGAGACCCAGTACTTC
>TRBJ1-1|-|TRBV6-2/TRBV6-3|-
CASRFFRVDTEAFF
TGTGCCAGCAGGTTCTTCAGGGTTGACACTGAAGCTTTCTTT
>TRBJ2-2|TRBD1|TRBV2|-
CASREDRTNTGELFF
TGTGCCAGCAGGGAGGACAGGACGAACACCGGGGAGCTGTTTTTT
>TRBJ1-6|-|TRBV5-6|few
CASSLLRNSPLHF
TGTGCCAGCAGCCTCCTACGGAATTCACCCCTCCACTTT
>TRBJ2-5|TRBD1|TRBV11-2|few
CASSSDRVQETQYF
TGTGCCAGCAGCTCAGACAGGGTCCAAGAGACCCAGTACTTC
>TRBJ2-7|-|TRBV20-1|-
CSARDLGQYEQYF
TGCAGTGCTAGAGATTTGGGACAATACGAGCAGTACTTC
>TRBJ2-5|-|TRBV6-5|few
CASKWDAESFQETQYF
TGTGCCAGCAAGTGGGACGCCGAGAGCTTCCAAGAGACCCAGTACTTC
>TRBJ1-5|-|TRBV6-6|few
CASRTPQEGRNQPQHF
TGTGCCAGCAGAACGCCACAGGAGGGCAGGAATCAGCCCCAGCATTTT
>TRBJ2-3|TRBD2|TRBV4-1|-
CASSHRLAGEDTQYF
TGCGCCAGCAGCCACCGACTAGCGGGAGAGGATACGCAGTATTTT
>TRBJ2-4|-|TRBV28|-
CASRDRLKNIQYF
TGTGCCAGCAGAGACCGCCTGAAAAACATTCAGTACTTC
>TRBJ2-1|-|TRBV5-1|few
CASSWGGGTYNEQFF
TGCGCCAGCAGCTGGGGCGGGGGCACCTACAATGAGCAGTTCTTC
>TRBJ2-5|TRBD2|TRBV28|-
CASSHGLAGGGGQETQYF
TGTGCCAGCAGCCATGGACTAGCGGGCGGGGGGGGTCAAGAGACCCAGTACTTC
>TRBJ2-1|-|TRBV12-3/TRBV12-4|few
CASSLADDEQFF
TGTGCCAGCAGTTTAGCGGACGATGAGCAGTTCTTC
>TRBJ1-4|-|TRBV7-9|many
CASSPGQEKLFF
TGTGCCAGCAGCCCCGGACAGGAAAAACTGTTTTTT
>TRBJ1-1|-|TRBV4-3|few
CASSQGGKATEAFF
TGCGCCAGCAGCCAAGGGGGAAAGGCCACTGAAGCTTTCTTT
>TRBJ2-7|-|TRBV27|few
CASSLLAESYEQYF
TGTGCCAGCAGTTTACTGGCAGAGTCCTACGAGCAGTACTTC
>TRBJ2-1|-|TRBV7-9|-
CASMSGRSSYNEQFF
TGTGCCAGCATGTCCGGGAGAAGCTCCTACAATGAGCAGTTCTTC
>TRBJ1-5|-|TRBV2|few
CASRDHSNQPQHF
TGTGCCAGCAGGGACCATAGCAATCAGCCCCAGCATTTT
>TRBJ2-5|TRBD2|TRBV28|-
CASSFTWRGARETQYF
TGTGCCAGCAGTTTCACCTGGCGGGGGGCCAGGGAGACCCAGTACTTC
>TRBJ2-3|TRBD1|TRBV7-2|-
CASSDQGVGTDTQYF
TGTGCCAGCAGCGACCAGGGGGTAGGCACAGATACGCAGTATTTT
>TRBJ2-7|-|TRBV6-2/TRBV6-3|-
CASSYWTGFGEQYF
TGTGCCAGCAGTTACTGGACGGGGTTCGGCGAGCAGTACTTC
>TRBJ2-1|TRBD2|TRBV28|few
CASYAGGLSNEQFF
TGTGCCAGCTACGCGGGGGGGCTCAGCAATGAGCAGTTCTTC